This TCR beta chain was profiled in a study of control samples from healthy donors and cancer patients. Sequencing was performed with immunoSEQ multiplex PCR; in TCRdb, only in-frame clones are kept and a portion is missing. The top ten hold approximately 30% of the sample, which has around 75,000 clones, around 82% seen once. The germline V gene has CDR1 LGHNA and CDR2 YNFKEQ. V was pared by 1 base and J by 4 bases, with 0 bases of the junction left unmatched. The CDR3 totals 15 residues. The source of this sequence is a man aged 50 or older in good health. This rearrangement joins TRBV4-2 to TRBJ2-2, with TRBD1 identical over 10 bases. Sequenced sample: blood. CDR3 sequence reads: CASSQGTGGTGELFF. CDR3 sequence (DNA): TGTGCCAGCAGCCAAGGGACAGGGGGCACCGGGGAGCTGTTTTTT.